This T cell receptor beta chain was captured by sequencing in a study of neoadjuvant nivolumab and ipilimumab in lung cancer (TCRdb year 2020). At the level of the whole study: Nivolumab was administered intravenously at 3 mg/kg on days 1, 15 and 29, and in the combination arm ipilimumab 1 mg/kg was added on day 1 only. For each study arm, the primary endpoint of the trial was the rate of major pathologic response (MPR) in the intention-to-treat population. The study compared TCR repertoires in pretherapy (baseline) peripheral blood with TCR repertoires in tumors resected at surgery following neoadjuvant immune checkpoint blockade. A total of just under 45 patients with operable NSCLC were treated in the trial, with around 23 randomized to nivolumab monotherapy and roughly 21 randomized to nivolumab plus ipilimumab. Matched pretherapy and resected tumor pairs were analyzed from seven patients, of whom four had been treated with nivolumab and three with nivolumab plus ipilimumab.

Here is what the overall study found, with its caveats: There was no significant correlation between TCR clonality and pathologic tumor regression, and just a single major-pathologic-response sample was available for the clonality-regression analysis. From pretherapy to surgery, tumor T-cell richness and clonality went up in three of three dual-therapy tumors, versus only two of four nivolumab-treated tumors. TCR sequencing was performed in a small number of samples. Richness in tumors resected after neoadjuvant therapy showed a positive correlation with pretherapy blood TCR richness (Spearman R ≈ 0.8). Compared with tumor-adjacent uninvolved lung, resected tumors had greater TCR richness and clonality, and increases showed up in more of the dual-therapy-treated tumors.

The sample's time point, from its label and the paper: at surgical resection after neoadjuvant nivolumab +/- ipilimumab. The samples were obtained from NEOSTAR, a phase 2 randomized trial that tested neoadjuvant nivolumab or nivolumab plus ipilimumab, followed by surgery, in operable NSCLC. In the case of this clone: The specificity of this receptor is unknown. The record has no base qualities; no much larger clone is one base away.

Trimming takes 6 bases off V and 8 bases off J; junction bases not matched to a gene: 11. Taken from cysteine to phenylalanine, the CDR3 has 15 residues. This entry keeps only the CDR3 DNA: 45 bases, framed from base 1. In the germline V gene (reference sequence), CDR1 corresponds to LNHDA and CDR2 to SQIVND. The library relied on the immunoSEQ multiplex PCR assay. The study's own analysis went as follows. Repertoires were summarized by richness and clonality, and significantly expanded and contracted clones were identified between pre- and post-therapy samples. TCRdb stores this immuneACCESS table with in-frame sequences only. Part of the clones is absent; in the studies checked, under half of the shortfall reflects unresolved V genes, and no reason is known for the rest. That table is the source of V, J and clone size, and D and trimming were worked out from the DNA. Across this sample there are 10,000 to 15,000 clones, with approximately 95% seen only once. About 2.5% of the sample goes to the ten largest clones.

The specimen comprised peripheral blood, sampled after neoadjuvant nivolumab, alone or with ipilimumab, at or shortly before surgery. The TCR originated in an adult with non-small cell lung cancer. Recombination joined TRBV19 with TRBJ2-1; 9 bases in the junction line up with TRBD1. Here the CDR3 is given as CASSSDRGGRDEQFF. The DNA is as follows: TGTGCCAGTAGCTCCGACAGGGGGGGGAGAGATGAGCAGTTCTTC.